These 14 T cell receptor beta chains originate from one sample sequenced in a study of graft-versus-host responses after intestinal transplantation. This table comes from immunoSEQ multiplex PCR, and its TCRdb copy is limited to in-frame clones, with some not included. The table shows about 40,000 clones, with about 90% occurring only once. The sample here was PBMCs, taken about 330 days after intestinal transplant. The receptor source for this set is a human patient who received an intestinal transplant, so some T cells may come from the graft donor.

This clone was seen just once. This chain links TRBV7-2 with TRBJ2-5, with 12 positions matching TRBD2. The J call is in doubt because the DNA end fits TRBJ2-7 better. This CDR3 comprises 14 residues. Germline values: CDR1 SGHTA, CDR2 FQGNSA. The CDR3 sequence: CASSSSGRAYEQYF. The CDR3 nucleotides are TGTGCCAGCAGCTCTAGCGGGAGGGCCTACGAGCAGTACTTC.

The chain employs TRBV15 and TRBJ2-7; the D gene is possibly TRBD2 (5 bases). Looked up from germline, CDR1 is LNHNV and CDR2 is YYDKDF (reference sequence). The CDR3 is made up of 11 amino acids. Trimming took off 4 bases at V and 4 bases at J, with 5 bases between the two ends. CDR3 nucleotides: TGTGCCACCAGCACGGGATACGAGCAGTACTTC. Protein: CATSTGYEQYF.

The chain joins TRBV10-2 to TRBJ1-2; D is possibly TRBD1 (5 bases). V lost 3 bases to trimming and J lost 5 bases, with 10 bases between them. CDR1 is WSHSY, CDR2 SAAADI, per germline. The CDR3 has 13 amino acids. As DNA, the CDR3 is TGCGCCAGCAGTGACGTGACAGAGTATGGCTACACCTTC. This sequence encodes CASSDVTEYGYTF.

The rearrangement links TRBV6-5 to TRBJ2-2; D call uncertain. V lost 3 bases and J lost 5, with 13 bases in between. Germline CDR1 is MNHEY and CDR2 is SVGAGI. CDR3 size: 15 residues. The CDR3 is CASSYRQQSTGELFF. The CDR3 region has the DNA TGTGCCAGCAGTTATCGGCAGCAGAGTACCGGGGAGCTGTTTTTT.

The chain uses TRBV18 and TRBJ1-6; possibly TRBD1 for D (6 bases). Germline V gene data show CDR1 as KGHSH and CDR2 as LQKENI. This CDR3 has 13 amino acids. Trimming pared 4 bases from V and 9 bases from J, leaving 10 bases between. The CDR3, as DNA: TGTGCCAGCTCACAGATACAGGGTTCACCCCTCCACTTT. Translation: CASSQIQGSPLHF.

The chain employs TRBV6-1 and TRBJ2-3; perhaps TRBD2 as D (6 bases). V lost 1 base, J lost 2 bases, and 10 bases lay in between. CDR1 and CDR2 from the germline V gene are MNHNS and SASEGT. The CDR3 loop spans 15 amino acids. CDR3 sequence (DNA): TGTGCCAGCAGTGAAGGACTAGAGTACACAGATACGCAGTATTTT. It yields the protein CASSEGLEYTDTQYF.

The CDR3 region is CASSLEQRRADTQYF. The DNA for the CDR3 is TGCGCCAGCAGCTTGGAGCAGCGACGGGCAGATACGCAGTATTTT. The chain is built from TRBV5-1 and TRBJ2-3; D is ambiguous. Germline V CDR1 and CDR2: SGHRS, YFSETQ. The CDR3 is 15 amino acids. V lost 0 bases, J lost 4 bases, and 12 bases lay in between.

The V gene is TRBV7-2, the J gene TRBJ1-6; D is unresolved. Between the trimmed V and J ends, which lost 6 bases and 9 bases, there was a span of 9 bases. CDR3 size: 12 residues. CDR1 and CDR2 (germline): SGHTA, FQGNSA. The CDR3 spells CASRSHPSPLHF. The DNA for the CDR3 is TGTGCCAGCAGATCCCACCCTTCACCCCTCCACTTT.

The chain links TRBV30 to TRBJ1-1; D call uncertain. From germline, CDR1 is GTSNPN and CDR2 SVGIG (reference sequence). The V end was cut by 2 bases, the J end by 3 bases, with 13 bases between. This CDR3 spans 14 amino acids. The CDR3 spells CAWSLTLGDTEAFF. The CDR3, as DNA: TGTGCCTGGAGTCTAACTCTCGGAGACACTGAAGCTTTCTTT.

The gene calls are TRBV5-1 and TRBJ2-3; 12 nucleotides line up with TRBD2. This CDR3 is 16 amino acids long. Trimming removed 2 bases from V and 5 bases from J; junction bases left unmatched: 6. CDR1 is SGHRS and CDR2 is YFSETQ in the germline V gene. CDR3 sequence reads: CASSFLAGGIGDTQYF. DNA of the CDR3: TGCGCCAGCAGCTTCCTAGCGGGGGGGATAGGAGATACGCAGTATTTT.

This clone was seen only once. The chain employs TRBV4-2 and TRBJ1-4; D not certain. Germline assignment: CDR1 LGHNA and CDR2 YNFKEQ. CDR3 length equals 14 residues. Trimming removed 0 bases from V and 5 bases from J, with 7 bases in between. The CDR3 loop is CASSQDVRNEKLFF. CDR3 nucleotides: TGTGCCAGCAGCCAAGATGTCCGAAATGAAAAACTGTTTTTT.

The sample holds one count of this clone. The rearrangement links TRBV6-1 to TRBJ2-7; 11 positions match TRBD1. V gave up 4 bases and J gave up 4 bases; unmatched junction bases: 3. The CDR3 runs to 14 residues. CDR1 and CDR2 from the germline V gene are MNHNS and SASEGT. CDR3 protein: CASSAGQGGYEQYF. CDR3 coding DNA: TGTGCCAGCAGTGCGGGACAGGGGGGGTACGAGCAGTACTTC.

This clone was observed a handful of times. V gene TRBV12-1 combines with J gene TRBJ1-1. TRBV12-1 is shown as a pseudogene. CDR3 size: 14 residues. In nucleotides, the CDR3 is TGTGCCAGCAGCCGGGGACGGTGGAACACTGAAGCTTTCTTT. This gives the protein CASSRGRWNTEAFF.

The gene calls are TRBV28 and TRBJ2-3; TRBD1 might be the D (6 bases). The V and J ends lost 4 bases and 0 bases respectively, with 14 bases between them. CDR3 length equals 16 residues. Germline CDR1 is MDHEN and CDR2 is SYDVKM. CDR3 sequence reads: CASSSGLRGSTDTQYF. DNA of the CDR3: TGTGCCAGCAGTTCGGGGCTCAGGGGTAGCACAGATACGCAGTATTTT.